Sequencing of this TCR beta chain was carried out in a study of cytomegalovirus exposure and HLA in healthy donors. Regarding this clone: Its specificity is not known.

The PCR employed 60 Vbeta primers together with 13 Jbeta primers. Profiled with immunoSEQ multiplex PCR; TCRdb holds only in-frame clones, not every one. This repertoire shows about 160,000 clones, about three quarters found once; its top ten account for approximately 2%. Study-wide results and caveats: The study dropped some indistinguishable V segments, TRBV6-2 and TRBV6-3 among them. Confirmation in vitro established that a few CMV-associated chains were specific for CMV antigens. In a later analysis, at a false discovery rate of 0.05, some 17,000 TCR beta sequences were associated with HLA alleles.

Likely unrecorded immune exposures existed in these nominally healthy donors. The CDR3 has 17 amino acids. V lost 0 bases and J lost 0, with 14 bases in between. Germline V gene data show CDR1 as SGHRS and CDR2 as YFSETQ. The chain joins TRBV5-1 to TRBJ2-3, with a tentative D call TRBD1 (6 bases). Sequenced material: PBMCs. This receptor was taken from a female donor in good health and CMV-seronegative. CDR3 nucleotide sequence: TGCGCCAGCAGCTTGGCTGACAGGCCATCTAGCACAGATACGCAGTATTTT. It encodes CASSLADRPSSTDTQYF.